Each of the 10 T cell receptor beta chains below was sequenced from the same sample in a study of T cell responses to AZD1222 COVID-19 vaccine. Data came from immunoSEQ multiplex PCR; TCRdb stores just in-frame clones and leaves some out. The table lists 120,000 or so clones, approximately 90% of them singletons. The material sequenced was peripheral blood, taken on day 0 of AZD1222 vaccination. These receptors were collected from an adult in good health.

CDR3 sequence reads: CASGVLNYGYTF. The CDR3, as DNA: TGTGCCAGCGGAGTTCTTAACTATGGCTACACCTTC. The V call is TRBV28, the J call TRBJ1-2; D gene ambiguous. The CDR3 has 12 residues. The germline gives CDR1 MDHEN, CDR2 SYDVKM. V was clipped by 8 bases and J by 1 base, with 8 bases between them.

The chain uses TRBV25-1 and TRBJ1-1, with TRBD1 identical over 10 bases. CDR3 length: 14 amino acids. V lost 7 bases, J lost 1 base, and 3 bases stayed unmatched. Germline loops: CDR1 MGHDK, CDR2 SYGVNS. CDR3 sequence (DNA): TGTGCCAGCATCGACAGGGGGCCGAACACTGAAGCTTTCTTT. Translation: CASIDRGPNTEAFF.

The chain recombines TRBV2 with TRBJ2-2; unclear D gene. The V end lost 1 base, the J end lost 6 bases, and 3 bases lay between the germline ends. This CDR3 comprises 12 residues. The germline gives CDR1 SNHLY, CDR2 FYNNEI. The CDR3 is CASSEVAGELFF. In DNA form, the CDR3 reads TGTGCCAGCAGTGAAGTGGCCGGGGAGCTGTTTTTT. Supplemented by reference TRBV2 and TRBJ2-2, the full variable domain reads EPEVTQTPSHQVTQMGQEVILRCVPISNHLYFYWYRQILGQKVEFLVSFYNNEISEKSEIFDDQFSVERPDGSNFTLKIRSTKLEDSAMYFCASSEVAGELFFGEGSRLTVL.

The chain has TRBV2 and TRBJ1-5; unclear D gene. The germline V and J ends were trimmed by 8 bases and 1 base, with 18 bases remaining between them. Germline CDR1 reads SNHLY; CDR2 reads FYNNEI. This CDR3 has 16 amino acids. The CDR3 region has the DNA TGTGCCAGCTCCGACCCATACGGGGAAAGCAATCAGCCCCAGCATTTT. Protein sequence: CASSDPYGESNQPQHF.

The chain is built from TRBV4-1 and TRBJ1-4; D is ambiguous. Trimming pared 1 base from V and 6 bases from J, leaving 12 bases between. CDR1 is MGHRA, CDR2 YSYEKL, per germline. There are 15 residues in the CDR3. The CDR3 loop reads CASSQAGNSYEKLFF. The CDR3 nucleotides read TGCGCCAGCAGCCAAGCCGGGAACAGTTATGAAAAACTGTTTTTT.

The chain couples TRBV4-1 to TRBJ2-1, with a possible D match to TRBD2 (5 bases). The ends were cut back, 1 base at V and 5 bases at J, with 9 bases in the middle. The CDR3 extends over 14 amino acids. The V gene's germline CDR1 is MGHRA and CDR2 YSYEKL. The CDR3 here is CASSQAGSDNEQFF. DNA of the CDR3: TGCGCCAGCAGCCAAGCGGGGTCGGACAATGAGCAGTTCTTC.

The chain recombines TRBV5-6 with TRBJ1-5; 7 bases align to TRBD1. Trimming removed 0 bases from V and 4 bases from J; junction bases left unmatched: 4. Germline V gene sequence: CDR1 SGHDT, CDR2 YYEEEE. This CDR3 spans 15 amino acids. The CDR3 nucleotides read TGTGCCAGCAGCTTGGGCAGGGGGGTAAATCAGCCCCAGCATTTT. Translated: CASSLGRGVNQPQHF.

This clone was observed once. V is TRBV7-9 and J is TRBJ2-1, with 16 bases that match TRBD2. V lost 1 base and J lost 3; bases outside the gene matches: 3. The CDR3 consists of 18 residues. Germline V CDR1 and CDR2: SEHNR, FQNEAQ (reference sequence). The chain's CDR3 is CASSLGGLAGGGYNEQFF. The CDR3 region has the DNA TGTGCCAGCAGCTTAGGGGGACTAGCGGGAGGGGGCTACAATGAGCAGTTCTTC. Together with reference TRBV7-9 and TRBJ2-1, the CDR3 gives the full variable domain: DTGVSQNPRHKITKRGQNVTFRCDPISEHNRLYWYRQTLGQGPEFLTYFQNEAQLEKSRLLSDRFSAERPKGSFSTLEIQRTEQGDSAMYLCASSLGGLAGGGYNEQFFGPGTRLTVL.

The V call is TRBV19, the J call TRBJ2-1, with TRBD2 matching 13 bases. Germline-derived CDR1 and CDR2 are LNHDA and SQIVND (reference sequence). The CDR3 runs 16 residues. The V gene end was trimmed by 1 base and the J gene end by 4 bases; junction bases not matched to a gene: 1. In DNA, the CDR3 is TGTGCCAGTAGTATAGCGACTAGCGGGAGGTACAATGAGCAGTTCTTC. The encoded protein is CASSIATSGRYNEQFF.

J is TRBJ2-3 and V is TRBV4-1, with 11 nucleotides matching TRBD1. V lost 4 bases, J lost 1 base, and 7 bases stayed unmatched. CDR1 is MGHRA, CDR2 YSYEKL, per germline. The CDR3 is made up of 17 amino acids. This CDR3 is CASSLRWGQGGTDTQYF. In DNA form, the CDR3 reads TGCGCCAGCAGCCTTCGATGGGGACAGGGGGGCACAGATACGCAGTATTTT.